This T cell receptor (beta chain) stems from a study of T cell responses to AZD1222 COVID-19 vaccine. The study's findings and limits: Donor demographics were predominantly white British with a female majority; clonal diversity may be underestimated.

Second-dose intervals of approximately 4 or approximately 12 weeks were pooled. TCRdb's copy holds only in-frame clones and misses some; the assay was immunoSEQ multiplex PCR. The sample contains 150,000 to 200,000 clones, 85% to 95% of which appear only once. In this sample, this clone turned up a few times. Its antigen is undetermined. In germline, CDR1 is ENHRY, CDR2 SYGVKD. The J segment lost 1 base and the V segment lost 0 bases, leaving 3 bases of the junction unmatched. The CDR3 runs 16 residues. This sample comprised peripheral blood, obtained 28 days after the second AZD1222 dose. The rearrangement links TRBV10-3 to TRBJ1-5; 7 bases are shared with TRBD1. The sequence was obtained from an adult who received the AZD1222 COVID-19 vaccine. As DNA, the CDR3 is TGTGCCATCAGTGAGTCTCCGACAGGGAGCAATCAGCCCCAGCATTTT. Translated, it gives CAISESPTGSNQPQHF.